Shown below are 12 T cell receptor beta chains from a single sample sequenced in a study of blood T cell repertoires in COVID-19. Assay used: immunoSEQ multiplex PCR; TCRdb lists only in-frame clones, some missing. The table lists roughly 340,000 clones, 85% to 90% of them singletons. Input material: peripheral blood. These receptors were taken from a woman in her 70s with COVID-19, enrolled during active disease.

In DNA form, the CDR3 reads TGTGCCAGCAGCTTAGTTACAGGGGGTAGTTCACCCCTCCACTTT. Its protein is CASSLVTGGSSPLHF. The V and J genes are TRBV11-2 and TRBJ1-6, with 8 bases lining up with TRBD1. The germline CDR1 and CDR2 sequences are SGHAT and FQNNGV. J gave up 9 bases and V 1 base, and 5 bases lay outside the gene matches. The CDR3 has 15 amino acids.

This clone was detected once. This chain joins TRBV9 and TRBJ2-3, with D possibly matching TRBD2 (5 bases). Germline lookup yields CDR1 SGDLS and CDR2 YYNGEE. The V end was cut by 0 bases, the J end by 5 bases, with 10 bases between. CDR3 size: 14 residues. The CDR3 spells CASSVAGNRDTQYF. DNA for the CDR3: TGTGCCAGCAGCGTAGCGGGGAACAGAGATACGCAGTATTTT.

Note on this clone: Other DNA sequences of this sample code for an identical CDR3. The chain joins TRBV3-1 (or the pseudogene TRBV3-2) to TRBJ1-1; D is possibly TRBD1 (6 bases). The CDR3 runs 14 residues. The V end was cut by 4 bases, the J end by 2 bases, with 11 bases between. Looked up from germline, CDR1 is LGHDT and CDR2 is YNNKEL (reference sequence). CDR3 in amino acids: CASSLGQLNTEAFF. The CDR3 DNA follows: TGTGCCAGCAGCCTGGGACAACTTAACACTGAAGCTTTCTTT.

A single count supports this clone. This chain links TRBV2 with TRBJ2-7, with 12 bases that match TRBD2. The germline CDR1 and CDR2 sequences are SNHLY and FYNNEI. The CDR3 is 13 residues long. V gave up 6 bases and J gave up 6 bases; unmatched junction bases: 3. CDR3 residues: CASSSSGGGEQYF. CDR3 sequence (DNA): TGTGCCAGCAGCTCTAGCGGGGGGGGCGAGCAGTACTTC.

The sample holds one count of this clone. This CDR3 reads CASRPGQGLNGYTF. CDR3 DNA: TGTGCCAGCAGACCCGGACAGGGCTTGAATGGCTACACCTTC. The V and J genes are TRBV9 and TRBJ1-2; 8 nucleotides agree with TRBD1. Germline loops: CDR1 SGDLS, CDR2 YYNGEE. V shed 5 bases and J 6 bases; nucleotides not matched to a gene: 9. This CDR3 contains 14 residues.

The chain uses TRBV7-9 and TRBJ2-1; maybe TRBD2 (5 bases). V gave up 2 bases and J gave up 9 bases, with 14 bases separating them. The CDR3 has 14 residues. The germline CDR1 and CDR2 sequences are SEHNR and FQNEAQ (reference sequence). The CDR3 DNA reads as TGTGCCAGCAGCTTATTGGGGAGCCGGGCTGAGCAGTTCTTC. Amino acids: CASSLLGSRAEQFF.

The gene calls are TRBV7-2 and TRBJ1-1, with D possibly matching TRBD1 (6 bases). The CDR3 runs to 14 residues. Germline loops: CDR1 SGHTA, CDR2 FQGNSA. Trimming pared 2 bases from V and 3 bases from J, leaving 10 bases between. CDR3 in DNA: TGTGCCAGCAGCTTACAGGGGACGGACACTGAAGCTTTCTTT. It specifies CASSLQGTDTEAFF.

The chain joins TRBV5-4 to TRBJ1-1, with 9 nucleotides matching TRBD1. The CDR3 totals 15 residues. Germline V gene data show CDR1 as SGHNT and CDR2 as YYREEE (reference sequence). V trimming: 4 bases; J trimming: 5 bases; junction bases outside the gene matches: 9. The DNA of the CDR3 is TGTGCCAGCAGCACCCCGGGACAGGGAGGGACTGAAGCTTTCTTT. As protein: CASSTPGQGGTEAFF.

The chain has TRBV5-1 and TRBJ2-1; 9 bases agree with TRBD2. With 4 bases clipped from V and 0 bases from J, the junction kept 2 bases outside the gene matches. Germline assignment: CDR1 SGHRS and CDR2 YFSETQ. The CDR3 is made up of 15 amino acids. The chain's CDR3 is CASSQLAGSYNEQFF. The DNA of the CDR3 is TGCGCCAGCAGCCAACTAGCGGGCTCCTACAATGAGCAGTTCTTC.

Here the CDR3 reads CASRERQGGGYTF. CDR3 sequence (DNA): TGTGCCAGCAGAGAAAGACAGGGAGGCGGCTACACCTTC. V gene TRBV9 combines with J gene TRBJ1-2, with 7 nucleotides matching TRBD1. Germline-derived CDR1 and CDR2 are SGDLS and YYNGEE. There are 13 residues in the CDR3. The V segment lost 5 bases and the J segment 8 bases; nucleotides outside the gene matches: 9.

The chain employs TRBV21-1 and TRBJ1-2; the DNA was not compared with TRBD1, the D call given in the table. TRBV21-1 is a listed pseudogene. There are 16 residues in the CDR3. CDR3 sequence (DNA): TGTGCCAGCAGCAAAGCCCAAACAGGGTCTAGCTATGGCTACACCTTC. It specifies CASSKAQTGSSYGYTF.

The chain has TRBV5-6 and TRBJ1-6; 7 bases line up with TRBD1. CDR3 length equals 15 residues. J lost 11 bases, V lost 0 bases, and 8 bases had no gene match. Germline V gives CDR1 SGHDT, CDR2 YYEEEE. CDR3 coding DNA: TGTGCCAGCAGCTTGGGACAGGGAGGAGAAGCACCCCTCCACTTT. This sequence encodes CASSLGQGGEAPLHF.